The rows below give T cell receptor beta chains drawn from one sample of a study of T cell responses to AZD1222 COVID-19 vaccine. Produced via immunoSEQ multiplex PCR; TCRdb's table is partial and in-frame only. The table shows tens of thousands of clones, with approximately 88% occurring only once. The source material was peripheral blood, sampled on day 0 of AZD1222 vaccination. These TCRs come from an adult in good health. The conserved cysteine and the conserved F or W are not part of the CDR3 here. A D gene is named only where the DNA matches it firmly.

CDR3 protein	V gene	D gene	J gene
ATGTSGSYNEQF	TRBV10-3	TRBD2	TRBJ2-1
ASSQQGAAF	TRBV3-1/TRBV3-2	TRBD1	TRBJ1-1
SVGTPGTDTQY	TRBV29-1	-	TRBJ2-3
ASSPKTSGSGYEQY	TRBV9	TRBD2	TRBJ2-7
SVETGADTQY	TRBV29-1	-	TRBJ2-3
ATTGFSGNTIY	TRBV6-5	-	TRBJ1-3
ASSLWTASSYEQY	TRBV7-2	-	TRBJ2-7
ASSQASGTRTDTQY	TRBV4-2	TRBD2	TRBJ2-3
ASSSKPGQGDSYYGYT	TRBV11-2	TRBD1	TRBJ1-2
ASSPWTGVNTEAF	TRBV7-2	TRBD1	TRBJ1-1
ASSEYEQY	TRBV6-1	-	TRBJ2-7
ASSRDRVTEAF	TRBV6-2/TRBV6-3	TRBD1	TRBJ1-1
SFRDRGHGDGYT	TRBV29-1	TRBD1	TRBJ1-2
ASSQNVGRGLNEQF	TRBV4-2	TRBD2	TRBJ2-1
ASSYSGLAGGGEQF	TRBV6-2/TRBV6-3	TRBD2	TRBJ2-1
ASSYPTPNEQF	TRBV6-2/TRBV6-3	-	TRBJ2-1
ASSTPPGTSPGDEQF	TRBV7-2	TRBD2	TRBJ2-1
SVERIITLDNEQF	TRBV29-1	-	TRBJ2-1
ASRLGAGFYNEQF	TRBV27	TRBD2	TRBJ2-1
ASSLEQGGKEY	TRBV7-2	-	TRBJ2-7
ATSEQGGRLTGELF	TRBV24-1	TRBD1	TRBJ2-2
ASQGVYSNQPQH	TRBV6-5	-	TRBJ1-5
ASSVGTGEAQETQY	TRBV7-9	TRBD1	TRBJ2-5
ASSLQLQETQY	TRBV12-3/TRBV12-4	-	TRBJ2-5
ASSDFTSYGYT	TRBV27	-	TRBJ1-2
ASSPGGEGPHYEQY	TRBV7-9	-	TRBJ2-7
ASSEGEGGSYEQY	TRBV6-1	-	TRBJ2-7
ASSLARTGGGTGELF	TRBV11-2	TRBD1	TRBJ2-2
ASIGTGWNTIY	TRBV5-6	-	TRBJ1-3
ASSQAGATKNIQY	TRBV3-1/TRBV3-2	-	TRBJ2-4
AISAGLAGGVYEQY	TRBV10-3	TRBD2	TRBJ2-7
ASSATVSGSRIGTDTQY	TRBV19	TRBD2	TRBJ2-3
SVQGANGYT	TRBV29-1	TRBD1	TRBJ1-2
ATVDSRVPGELF	TRBV24-1	-	TRBJ2-2
ASSLGPVNYGYT	TRBV5-1	-	TRBJ1-2
ASSMGLAGDNEQF	TRBV19	TRBD2	TRBJ2-1
ASSLDGGSTGTQY	TRBV7-8	TRBD2	TRBJ2-3
ASSLGAADTQY	TRBV11-3	-	TRBJ2-3
ASSLSVRGNYGYT	TRBV28	-	TRBJ1-2
ASSFPTGGAGTGELF	TRBV7-8	TRBD1	TRBJ2-2
ASSLFAGEAWATDTQY	TRBV28	TRBD2	TRBJ2-3
ASSLGGSGGNEQF	TRBV7-2	-	TRBJ2-1
ASSLERARYRGFLETQY	TRBV7-9	TRBD1	TRBJ2-5
ASAAEETQY	TRBV7-9	-	TRBJ2-5
ASSPGTGGPEAF	TRBV19	TRBD1	TRBJ1-1
ASSTTRGGPNSPLH	TRBV28	-	TRBJ1-6